Below, 10 T cell receptor beta chains from the same sample are listed, as sequenced in a study of blood T cell repertoires in COVID-19. Clones were sequenced by immunoSEQ multiplex PCR, and TCRdb holds only the in-frame ones, with some missing. The data show roughly 290,000 clones, over 75% seen once. The sequencing input was peripheral blood. Receptors were obtained from a woman in her 30s with COVID-19, enrolled during active disease.

V gene TRBV6-5 combines with J gene TRBJ2-7; TRBD1 matches at 9 bases. Germline lookup yields CDR1 MNHEY and CDR2 SVGAGI. After removal of 4 bases from V and 4 bases from J, the junction contained 5 bases not matched to a gene. There are 14 residues in the CDR3. The CDR3 region is CASSSGQGFYEQYF. The CDR3 DNA reads TGTGCCAGCAGTTCAGGACAGGGGTTTTACGAGCAGTACTTC.

This clone showed up just once. This chain links TRBV20-1 with TRBJ2-5, with D unresolved. V shed 3 bases and J shed 13 bases, with 12 bases lying between them. The CDR3 runs 10 residues. The germline V gene has CDR1 DFQATT and CDR2 SNEGSKA (reference sequence). CDR3 residues: CSARLTGSYF. Here the CDR3 DNA reads TGCAGTGCTAGGCTGACCGGGTCGTACTTC.

V and J are TRBV10-3 and TRBJ2-7; TRBD2 matches at 10 bases. CDR1 is ENHRY and CDR2 is SYGVKD in the germline V gene. The CDR3 loop spans 14 amino acids. V was clipped by 7 bases and J by 3 bases; unmatched bases: 6. The CDR3 reads CAINHLAGDYEQYF. CDR3 bases: TGTGCCATCAACCACCTAGCGGGAGACTACGAGCAGTACTTC.

The chain links TRBV28 to TRBJ2-2; TRBD1 might be the D (5 bases). Between the trimmed V and J ends, which lost 4 bases and 1 base, there was a span of 10 bases. The CDR3 sequence is 15 residues long. CDR1 is MDHEN, CDR2 SYDVKM, per germline. The CDR3 region has the DNA TGTGCCAGCAGTTGGCCAGGGTGGAACACCGGGGAGCTGTTTTTT. This gives the protein CASSWPGWNTGELFF.

This chain links TRBV10-2 with TRBJ1-1; perhaps TRBD1 as D (5 bases). This CDR3 has 14 residues. V was cut by 6 bases and J by 2 bases, with 13 bases left in between. Germline CDR1 is WSHSY and CDR2 is SAAADI. CDR3 nucleotides: TGCGCCAGCAGACCGCCAGGGTTAAACACTGAAGCTTTCTTT. It yields the protein CASRPPGLNTEAFF.

In the case of this clone: Other DNA sequences of this sample code for an identical CDR3. This rearrangement joins TRBV19 to TRBJ2-1; TRBD2 matches at 10 bases. V gave up 5 bases and J gave up 0 bases; unmatched junction bases: 4. This CDR3 comprises 16 residues. Germline loops: CDR1 LNHDA, CDR2 SQIVND (reference sequence). CDR3: CASSRTSGSSYNEQFF. In DNA, the CDR3 is TGTGCCAGTAGTCGGACTAGCGGCAGCTCCTACAATGAGCAGTTCTTC.

J is TRBJ1-6 and V is TRBV7-8, with D hard to call. V lost 1 base to trimming and J lost 9 bases, with 10 bases between them. Germline CDR1 is SGHVS and CDR2 is FQNEAQ. The CDR3 runs 14 residues. The CDR3 nucleotides read TGTGCCAGCAGCTTAGGACGGGTGGGTTCACCCCTCCACTTT. Protein sequence: CASSLGRVGSPLHF.

Here the CDR3 reads CASSSHRDRAEKLFF. CDR3 sequence (DNA): TGTGCCAGCAGTTCCCACCGGGACAGGGCTGAAAAACTGTTTTTT. The chain combines TRBV6-5 with TRBJ1-4, with 9 bases lining up with TRBD1. V lost 4 bases to trimming and J lost 7 bases; unmatched junction nucleotides: 7. CDR3 length: 15 amino acids. The germline V gene has CDR1 MNHEY and CDR2 SVGAGI.

In this sample, this clone turned up once. This chain links TRBV28 with TRBJ2-3; TRBD2 matches at 8 bases. V lost 4 bases and J lost 5; bases outside the gene matches: 8. Germline-derived CDR1 and CDR2 are MDHEN and SYDVKM. This CDR3 region has 15 residues. CDR3 nucleotides: TGTGCCAGCAGTTCGGAGCGGGGGCGGGGAGATACGCAGTATTTT. It codes for CASSSERGRGDTQYF.

The chain has TRBV19 and TRBJ2-1, with 8 positions matching TRBD2. V dropped 5 bases and J dropped 9; count of bases not matched to a gene: 15. Per the germline V gene, CDR1 is LNHDA and CDR2 is SQIVND (reference sequence). The CDR3 contains 16 residues. The CDR3 sequence is CASSASPGGPVGEQFF. The CDR3 DNA reads as TGTGCCAGTAGTGCAAGCCCGGGAGGGCCGGTGGGTGAGCAGTTCTTC.